This record concerns one T cell receptor (beta chain) sequence. This clone was seen only once. Its antigen has not been determined. No much larger clonotype is one base removed from it; base qualities were not supplied. The CDR3 regions of human TCRbeta chains were subjected to immunosequencing. On the study's bioinformatics: Repertoire TCRs were matched against a reference library of SARS-CoV-2-specific TCRs generated with the MIRA antigen-specificity platform. Breadth was defined as the fraction of unique TCRs that were SARS-CoV-2-associated. Depth was defined as the fraction of total T cells that were SARS-CoV-2-associated. Using the MIRA data, each spike-specific TCR was assigned both to the spike region to which the TCR was reactive and to a CD4 or CD8 class. Log10-transformed breadth and depth values were compared by one-way ANOVA with Sidak's multiple comparisons tests. TCRdb retrieved this table from immuneACCESS and kept in-frame rearrangements only. Not all clones are present; in checked studies, unresolved V genes account for under half, and no reason is known for the remainder. That table supplies the V and J calls and clone size; D and trimming were determined from the DNA. Here the sample has about 120,000 clones; 92% occur a single time. Jointly, the top ten make up about 1.1% of the sample.

This sample stems from a study of T cell responses to AZD1222 COVID-19 vaccine (dated by TCRdb to the early 2020s). In the study overall: Because spike-specific TCR depth and breadth did not differ between the two schedules, AZD1222 recipients who got a second dose at roughly 4 weeks were pooled with those who got a second dose at roughly 12 weeks. TCR sequencing covered over 230 trial participants: about 210 given two doses of AZD1222 and approximately 25 given two doses of MenACWY control vaccine. Trial participants were enrolled by age into subgroups of 18-55, 56-69 and 70-plus years, and about 150, 27 and 61 TCR-sequenced participants, respectively, were included in these subgroups.

Per the publication, the time point label means: baseline before first vaccination. The vaccinee samples were drawn from two UK trials, COV001 and COV002, one of which was a single-blind randomized controlled phase 2/3 trial testing AZD1222 (ChAdOx1 nCoV-19) in healthy adults. Trial participant PBMC samples were collected at day 0 and day 28 after the second dose for TCRbeta chain sequencing. On the study overall, not on this receptor specifically: After two AZD1222 doses, both the breadth and the depth of spike-specific TCRs were significantly higher than at day 0 and than in MenACWY recipients. The 56-69-year group was small, and its depth increase did not reach significance, likely because of low power. Most participants were white British and females outnumbered males, and the authors suggested that clonal diversity may have been underestimated. Conclusions about previously exposed vaccinees are limited because only a handful of AZD1222 recipients were SARS-CoV-2 seropositive at baseline. The whole spike protein was spanned by vaccine-associated CD4 TCRs, and dominant responses were seen in regions 160-218 and 743-854. Reportedly, almost half of the unique spike-specific TCRs recognized epitopes lying outside the regions that are mutated in the B.1.351 and B.1.1.7 variants. Because no day 14 peak-response samples were available, the repertoires could be characterized only after the peak T cell response.

The sequenced sample was peripheral blood, obtained on day 0 of AZD1222 vaccination. The TCR comes from an adult in good health.

The DNA sequence is TGCGCCAGCAGCCAAGTCCTAGCGGGAATCGGGGAGCTGTTTTTT. Its protein is CASSQVLAGIGELFF. The sequence is built from TRBV4-1 and TRBJ2-2, and 9 junction bases match TRBD2. The CDR3 numbers 15 residues from cysteine through phenylalanine. Only the CDR3 part of the read is kept: 45 bases, read in frame from the first base. The germline V gene provides CDR1 MGHRA and CDR2 YSYEKL. V is pruned by 1 base and J by 7 bases, leaving 4 bases of the junction without a gene match.